This TCR beta chain was found in a study of shared clonotypes between healthy human individuals. Study at large: Three CD4 naive, three CD4 memory, two CD8 naive and one CD8 memory plate were used per donor.

Method: immunoSEQ multiplex PCR; TCRdb's copy keeps in-frame clones and lacks some. The table has roughly 1 million clones, about 70% seen once. Study-level findings and limits: Collection of samples was limited to blood; tissue repertoires likely differ. A reduction in generation probabilities was seen for non-shared clonotypes relative to those shared by all four donors.

Of note for this clone: Its antigen is still unknown. Other nucleotide sequences from this sample produce the same CDR3.

This CDR3 is 15 amino acids long. V lost 1 base and J lost 6; bases outside the gene matches: 3. Germline values: CDR1 KGHSH, CDR2 LQKENI. This TCR came from a man aged 18 to 35 in good health. What was sequenced was memory CD4+ T cells sorted from blood. The subset was: CD45RA-negative fraction. The chain combines TRBV18 with TRBJ2-1; 10 bases line up with TRBD2. CDR3 sequence (DNA): TGTGCCAGCTCACCACTAGCGGGAGGACCCAATGAGCAGTTCTTC. It specifies CASSPLAGGPNEQFF.